Shown below are 17 T cell receptor beta chains from a single sample sequenced in a study of T cells in Graves' hyperthyroidism and ophthalmopathy. TCR beta CDR3 regions were amplified from RNA. During a first-round RT-PCR of the TCR CDR3, the HTBI primer set was used. TCRdb reanalysed the multiplex PCR reads using MiXCR and keeps one entry per CDR3 protein. Here the sample spans about 350,000 distinct CDR3 sequences, roughly 15% being singletons. Sequencing was done on a sample of blood. The source is a woman aged 35 to 49 with Graves' ophthalmopathy.

This clonotype showed up many times. V is TRBV11-3 and J is TRBJ2-7; tentatively, D is TRBD2 (6 bases). Between the trimmed V and J ends, which lost 5 bases and 2 bases, there was a span of 19 bases. The CDR3 has 16 residues. Per the germline V gene, CDR1 is SGHNT and CDR2 is YENEEA. CDR3 in DNA: TGTGCCAGCAGCCCATTTGGGGGGAAGGAGGCCTACGAGCAGTACTTC. This gives the protein CASSPFGGKEAYEQYF.

This clonotype was counted between two and nine times. Mismatch with germline at one junction end may stem from a read error. This rearrangement joins TRBV10-3 to TRBJ2-3; 8 bases match TRBD1. The germline V gene has CDR1 ENHRY and CDR2 SYGVKD. CDR3 size: 13 residues. In nucleotides, the CDR3 is TGTGCCATCAGTGTCAGGGGGCCAGATGCGCAGTATTTT. It translates to CAISVRGPDAQYF.

This clonotype has ten or more counts. V is TRBV2 and J is TRBJ2-1; D is unresolved. This CDR3 spans 11 amino acids. The V end was cut by 2 bases, the J end by 9 bases, with 5 bases between. Germline CDR1 is SNHLY and CDR2 is FYNNEI. CDR3: CASSEQVEQFF. CDR3 nucleotides: TGTGCCAGCAGTGAACAGGTTGAGCAGTTCTTC.

This clonotype showed up many times. The chain has TRBV10-2 and TRBJ1-2; TRBD1 agrees at 8 bases. Per the germline V gene, CDR1 is WSHSY and CDR2 is SAAADI. Trimming cost V 0 bases and J 4 bases; bases outside gene matches: 1. The CDR3 runs to 14 residues. The CDR3 DNA reads TGCGCCAGCAGTGAGTCGGGGACAGGCTATGGCTACACCTTC. Translated, it gives CASSESGTGYGYTF.

This clonotype was found many times. This rearrangement joins TRBV14 to TRBJ1-1, with a tentative D call TRBD1 (5 bases). Per the germline V gene, CDR1 is SGHDN and CDR2 is FVKESK. The CDR3 runs to 14 residues. V shed 0 bases and J shed 7 bases, with 12 bases lying between them. DNA of the CDR3: TGTGCCAGCAGCCAAGATGGGTACGGGGGTGAAGCTTTCTTT. Translating gives CASSQDGYGGEAFF.

This clonotype came up many times. The gene calls are TRBV20-1 and TRBJ2-7, with TRBD2 matching 7 bases. Per the germline V gene, CDR1 is DFQATT and CDR2 is SNEGSKA (reference sequence). CDR3 size: 14 residues. Germline trimming cut 1 base from V and 6 bases from J; bases unmatched to any gene: 9. CDR3 in amino acids: CSARGGGRGFEQYF. Here the CDR3 DNA reads TGCAGTGCTAGAGGGGGCGGGAGAGGTTTCGAGCAGTACTTC.

This clonotype has a count of ten or more. The chain combines TRBV5-8 with TRBJ1-2, with D unresolved. Germline assignment: CDR1 SGHTS and CDR2 YDEGEE. Trimming took off 0 bases at V and 4 bases at J, with 7 bases between the two ends. The CDR3 totals 13 residues. CDR3 sequence: CASSLAYTYGYTF. The DNA for the CDR3 is TGTGCCAGCAGCTTGGCGTACACCTATGGCTACACCTTC.

This clonotype has at least ten counts. V gene TRBV6-1 combines with J gene TRBJ2-1; 7 nucleotides match TRBD2. Germline assignment: CDR1 MNHNS and CDR2 SASEGT. V dropped 6 bases and J dropped 9; count of bases not matched to a gene: 2. This CDR3 is 11 amino acids long. The CDR3 DNA sequence: TGTGCCAGCAGAGCGGGGACTGAGCAGTTCTTC. This translates into CASRAGTEQFF.

This clonotype was seen ten or more times. V is TRBV20-1 and J is TRBJ2-1; D not resolved. V shed 2 bases and J shed 6 bases, with 11 bases lying between them. The CDR3 runs to 13 residues. The germline V gene encodes CDR1 DFQATT and CDR2 SNEGSKA (reference sequence). The CDR3 loop reads CSARISALNEQFF. The DNA for the CDR3 is TGCAGTGCTAGAATCTCGGCACTCAATGAGCAGTTCTTC.

The chain recombines TRBV29-1 with TRBJ2-7, with 8 bases matching TRBD2. Per the germline V gene, CDR1 is SQVTM and CDR2 is ANQGSEA. Trimming at V came to 3 bases and at J to 1 base, leaving 8 bases not matched to a gene. This CDR3 has 15 residues. CDR3 DNA: TGCAGCGTTGAGGGGCCGGCTAGCGGGTCCTACGAGCAGTACTTC. Translation gives CSVEGPASGSYEQYF.

J is TRBJ1-2 and V is TRBV7-9; no clear D gene. The CDR3 extends over 14 amino acids. CDR1 SEHNR and CDR2 FQNEAQ come from the germline V gene (reference sequence). Trimming shortened V by 0 bases and J by 3 bases, and 8 bases separated the two germline ends. The CDR3 reads CASSLAILDYGYTF. The CDR3 nucleotides are TGTGCCAGCAGCTTAGCGATTTTGGACTATGGCTACACCTTC. Together with reference TRBV7-9 and TRBJ1-2, the CDR3 gives the full variable domain: DTGVSQNPRHKITKRGQNVTFRCDPISEHNRLYWYRQTLGQGPEFLTYFQNEAQLEKSRLLSDRFSAERPKGSFSTLEIQRTEQGDSAMYLCASSLAILDYGYTFGSGTRLTVV.

In this sample, this clonotype turned up many times. V and J are TRBV19 and TRBJ2-7; no clear D. This CDR3 spans 14 amino acids. CDR1 and CDR2 from the germline V gene are LNHDA and SQIVND (reference sequence). V was clipped by 5 bases and J by 4 bases, with 15 bases between them. The CDR3 coding sequence is TGTGCCAGTAGTGCCGGATTCCCCCCTTACGAGCAGTACTTC. This translates into CASSAGFPPYEQYF.

The chain joins TRBV20-1 to TRBJ2-1; unclear D gene. This CDR3 comprises 11 residues. V was clipped by 7 bases and J by 2 bases, with 6 bases between them. CDR1 and CDR2 from the germline V gene are DFQATT and SNEGSKA (reference sequence). CDR3 in DNA: TGCAGTGGACGACCCTACAATGAGCAGTTCTTC. Protein: CSGRPYNEQFF.

This clonotype has ten or more counts. The chain joins TRBV28 to TRBJ1-2; D is undetermined. The germline CDR1 and CDR2 sequences are MDHEN and SYDVKM. Trimming removed 3 bases at V and 4 bases at J, with 6 bases between. This CDR3 is 12 amino acids long. In nucleotides, the CDR3 is TGTGCCAGCAGTTTCGGAGTCTATGGCTACACCTTC. Translated, it gives CASSFGVYGYTF.

This clonotype was detected many times. CDR3 residues: CASSLALRHSYEQYF. CDR3 DNA sequence: TGTGCCAGCAGTTTGGCGCTCCGACACTCCTACGAGCAGTACTTC. The chain recombines TRBV28 with TRBJ2-7; D not certain. CDR3 size: 15 residues. From germline, CDR1 is MDHEN and CDR2 SYDVKM. V was shortened by 3 bases and J by 0 bases, with 12 bases between the two germline ends.

This clonotype was observed many times. J is TRBJ2-5 and V is TRBV2, with 9 bases matching TRBD2. CDR3 size: 13 residues. Trimming cost V 7 bases and J 4 bases; bases outside gene matches: 4. The V gene's germline CDR1 is SNHLY and CDR2 FYNNEI. CDR3 DNA sequence: TGTGCCAGCACCGGGACTAGCAGAGAGACCCAGTACTTC. Translating gives CASTGTSRETQYF.

This clonotype came up many times. The rearrangement joins TRBV29-1 to TRBJ2-2, with D tentatively TRBD1 or TRBD2 (5 bases each). Looked up from germline, CDR1 is SQVTM and CDR2 is ANQGSEA. V was pared by 7 bases and J by 6 bases, with 21 bases between. The CDR3 consists of 15 residues. Here the CDR3 DNA reads TGCAGCGCCCTTATTACTCTGGGACGGGCCGGGGAGCTGTTTTTT. It encodes CSALITLGRAGELFF.